Presented here are 20 T cell receptor beta chains from one specimen sequenced in a study of molecular identifiers for immune sequencing clone quantification. TCRdb re-analysed the PCR reads in MiXCR, keeping a single row per CDR3 protein. In the table there are some 590,000 distinct CDR3 sequences, around 25% of which are singletons. Sequenced: naive CD8+ T cells from blood, with Jurkat cell RNA spiked in. The sample's subset: FACS-sorted CD8+CD4-CCR7+CD45RA+ naive T cells. These TCRs come from a human donor in good health. Some libraries in this study had Jurkat cell RNA spiked in.

This clonotype has ten or more counts. CDR3 in amino acids: CASSQDQLNTGELFF. The CDR3 coding sequence is TGCGCCAGCAGCCAAGATCAACTGAACACCGGGGAGCTGTTTTTT. V usage is TRBV4-1 and J usage is TRBJ2-2; D unclear. The CDR3 length is 15 residues. V was cut by 0 bases and J by 1 base, with 6 bases left in between. CDR1 and CDR2 (germline): MGHRA, YSYEKL.

With respect to this clonotype: One end of the junction fails to match germline, which may point to a read error. This chain links TRBV9 with TRBJ2-7; 8 nucleotides agree with TRBD2. Per the germline V gene, CDR1 is SGDLS and CDR2 is YYNGEE. The length of the CDR3 is 15 residues. CDR3 amino acids: CASSVGSGLVYGQYF. CDR3 coding DNA: TGTGCCAGCAGCGTAGGCTCGGGACTAGTGTACGGGCAGTACTTC.

This clonotype was found once. The CDR3 nucleotides read TGTGCCAGCAGCTTGGCCGGGACAGGGGAGAACACTGAAGCTTTCTTT. This translates into CASSLAGTGENTEAFF. The gene calls are TRBV5-4 and TRBJ1-1, with 10 nucleotides matching TRBD1. The CDR3 is 16 amino acids. The J segment lost 1 base and the V segment lost 0 bases, leaving 3 bases of the junction unmatched. CDR1 and CDR2 (germline): SGHNT, YYREEE (reference sequence). Full variable domain (outside the CDR3, taken from reference TRBV5-4 and TRBJ1-1): ETGVTQSPTHLIKTRGQQVTLRCSSQSGHNTVSWYQQALGQGPQFIFQYYREEENGRGNFPPRFSGLQFPNYSSELNVNALELDDSALYLCASSLAGTGENTEAFFGQGTRLTVV.

The table lists this clonotype with many counts. The rearrangement links TRBV29-1 to TRBJ2-1, with TRBD2 as a possible D gene (7 bases). This CDR3 is 13 amino acids long. Germline V gives CDR1 SQVTM, CDR2 ANQGSEA. Trimming stripped 3 bases from V and 8 bases from J, with 14 bases between. This CDR3 reads CSVDGGPIDEQFF. For the CDR3, the DNA is TGCAGCGTTGACGGGGGGCCTATCGATGAGCAGTTCTTC.

Only a few counts were recorded for this clonotype. The chain couples TRBV5-6 to TRBJ2-1, with D perhaps matching TRBD2 (5 bases). From germline, CDR1 is SGHDT and CDR2 YYEEEE. This CDR3 region has 14 residues. Trimming pared 2 bases from V and 9 bases from J, leaving 15 bases between. The CDR3 sequence: CASSLKTIYGEQFF. Written as DNA, the CDR3 is TGTGCCAGCAGCTTAAAGACTATTTATGGTGAGCAGTTCTTC.

Comment on this clonotype: Lacking the conserved final phenylalanine or tryptophan, this CDR3 likely reflects a read error. The V and J genes are TRBV11-2 and TRBJ2-5; D remains ambiguous. The CDR3 extends over 15 amino acids. V lost 0 bases and J lost 1, with 9 bases in between. Germline assignment: CDR1 SGHAT and CDR2 FQNNGV. CDR3 DNA: TGTGCCAGCAGCTTAGATACCGGCGGCCAAGAGACCCAGTACCTC. Residues: CASSLDTGGQETQYL.

This clonotype was recorded a few times. V gene TRBV4-3 combines with J gene TRBJ2-1; no clear D. The CDR3 totals 19 residues. Germline V gene sequence: CDR1 LGHNA, CDR2 YSLEER. Trimming removed 2 bases at V and 0 bases at J, with 20 bases between. The CDR3: CASSQILGLQESSYNEQFF. The CDR3 nucleotides are TGCGCCAGCAGCCAAATTTTAGGCCTACAAGAGAGCTCCTACAATGAGCAGTTCTTC.

This clonotype was seen more than once but under ten times. The J gene is TRBJ1-6, the V gene TRBV3-1, with TRBD1 as a possible D gene (5 bases). The CDR3 consists of 15 residues. CDR1 LGHDT and CDR2 YNNKEL come from the germline V gene (reference sequence). V was shortened by 1 base and J by 7 bases, with 11 bases between the two germline ends. In nucleotides, the CDR3 is TGTGCCAGCAGCCAAGGGGCAGGGAAGAATTCACCCCTCCACTTT. It yields the protein CASSQGAGKNSPLHF.

This clonotype was observed many times. V usage is TRBV5-6 and J usage is TRBJ2-7; 10 nucleotides agree with TRBD1. Germline CDR1 and CDR2: SGHDT and YYEEEE. The CDR3 loop spans 17 amino acids. V lost 1 base, J lost 5 bases, and 12 bases stayed unmatched. The CDR3 loop is CASSLKTGTGVFDEQYF. CDR3 DNA sequence: TGTGCCAGCAGCTTGAAAACCGGGACAGGGGTCTTCGACGAGCAGTACTTC.

This clonotype was found many times. The chain employs TRBV28 and TRBJ2-7; no definite D call. Trimming removed 1 base from V and 7 bases from J, with 17 bases in between. The germline gives CDR1 MDHEN, CDR2 SYDVKM. This CDR3 has 15 residues. In nucleotides, the CDR3 is TGTGCCAGCAGTTTATTGACCGCCGCGGCCTGGGAGCAGTACTTC. As protein: CASSLLTAAAWEQYF.

This chain uses TRBV2 with TRBJ2-1; 10 bases match TRBD2. The CDR3 sequence is 17 residues long. Trimming at V came to 2 bases and at J to 6 bases, leaving 10 bases not matched to a gene. Per the germline V gene, CDR1 is SNHLY and CDR2 is FYNNEI. The CDR3 loop reads CASSENFLAGATNEQFF. The CDR3, as DNA: TGTGCCAGCAGTGAAAATTTCCTAGCGGGGGCGACCAATGAGCAGTTCTTC.

The chain uses TRBV11-2 and TRBJ2-7; D perhaps matches TRBD1 (7 bases). Trimming removed 1 base from V and 1 base from J, with 14 bases in between. The CDR3 loop spans 16 amino acids. CDR1 and CDR2 from the germline V gene are SGHAT and FQNNGV. Here the CDR3 DNA reads TGTGCCAGCAGCTTAGTCGGTCAGGGGGGTTCCTACGAGCAGTACTTC. This sequence encodes CASSLVGQGGSYEQYF. The full variable domain, rest sourced from reference TRBV11-2 and TRBJ2-7, is EAGVAQSPRYKIIEKRQSVAFWCNPISGHATLYWYQQILGQGPKLLIQFQNNGVVDDSQLPKDRFSAERLKGVDSTLKIQPAKLEDSAVYLCASSLVGQGGSYEQYFGPGTRLTVT.

This clonotype was detected ten times or more. The chain recombines TRBV5-1 with TRBJ2-2; the D gene is possibly TRBD2 (5 bases). This CDR3 is built from 16 residues. Germline values: CDR1 SGHRS, CDR2 YFSETQ. V lost 3 bases, J lost 1 base, and 13 bases lay in between. Here the CDR3 DNA reads TGCGCCAGCAGCTCCGGTAGCGCAGGGAACACCGGGGAGCTGTTTTTT. Protein sequence: CASSSGSAGNTGELFF.

This clonotype was seen a single time. The chain has TRBV10-2 and TRBJ1-1, with D uncertain. Germline V CDR1 and CDR2: WSHSY, SAAADI. V was cut by 2 bases and J by 6 bases, with 7 bases left in between. CDR3 length equals 12 residues. CDR3 nucleotides: TGCGCCAGCAGTGAGCCTTGGTCTGAAGCTTTCTTT. Translation gives CASSEPWSEAFF.

This clonotype was seen a handful of times. V is TRBV4-3 and J is TRBJ2-7; 7 bases align to TRBD2. Trimming cost V 2 bases and J 4 bases; bases outside gene matches: 8. CDR1 LGHNA and CDR2 YSLEER come from the germline V gene. The CDR3 sequence is 15 residues long. The CDR3 coding sequence is TGCGCCAGCAGCCAAACTCTAGCGGCCGATTACGAGCAGTACTTC. It translates to CASSQTLAADYEQYF.

This clonotype was observed many times. This chain joins TRBV7-2 and TRBJ2-7, with 8 bases lining up with TRBD1. CDR3 length: 15 residues. From germline, CDR1 is SGHTA and CDR2 FQGNSA. The J segment lost 7 bases and the V segment lost 4 bases, leaving 12 bases of the junction unmatched. In DNA, the CDR3 is TGTGCCAGCAGCTCCCCCCGGGACAGGCCCCTGGAGCAGTACTTC. It codes for CASSSPRDRPLEQYF.

This clonotype was counted ten times or more. The chain links TRBV9 to TRBJ2-3; the match to TRBD2 covers 11 bases. The CDR3 is 18 residues long. Germline CDR1 is SGDLS and CDR2 is YYNGEE. V shed 4 bases and J 1 base; nucleotides not matched to a gene: 11. CDR3 protein: CASSTAGTSGGRTDTQYF. For the CDR3, the DNA is TGTGCCAGCAGCACAGCTGGCACTAGCGGGGGTCGCACAGATACGCAGTATTTT.

As concerns this clonotype: A much larger clone lies a single base off, so this may be a read error. V usage is TRBV29-1 and J usage is TRBJ2-7, with D tentatively TRBD1 (5 bases). Germline V gives CDR1 SQVTM, CDR2 ANQGSEA. CDR3 length: 15 amino acids. V was clipped by 1 base and J by 2 bases, with 15 bases between them. CDR3: CSVEGARDRAYEQYF. CDR3 bases: TGCAGCGTTGAAGGGGCCAGAGACAGAGCCTACGAGCAGTACTTC.

This clonotype was picked up many times. The rearrangement uses TRBV6-1 and TRBJ1-5; a weak D match, TRBD1 (6 bases). The germline V gene has CDR1 MNHNS and CDR2 SASEGT. V lost 6 bases and J lost 8, with 17 bases in between. CDR3 size: 14 residues. The CDR3 reads CASRKYRAKEPQHF. CDR3 in DNA: TGTGCCAGCAGGAAATACAGGGCGAAGGAGCCCCAGCATTTT.

As regards this clonotype: Being one base from a much bigger clone, this may be a read error. The DNA of the CDR3 is TGTGCCAGCAGCTCAGAAAGGAGCCCAGGAAACACCATATATTTT. Encoded protein: CASSSERSPGNTIYF. The V and J genes are TRBV7-9 and TRBJ1-3; D call uncertain. The CDR3 contains 15 residues. Germline V gene lookup returns CDR1 SEHNR and CDR2 FQNEAQ (reference sequence). The V and J ends lost 4 bases and 4 bases respectively, with 14 bases between them.